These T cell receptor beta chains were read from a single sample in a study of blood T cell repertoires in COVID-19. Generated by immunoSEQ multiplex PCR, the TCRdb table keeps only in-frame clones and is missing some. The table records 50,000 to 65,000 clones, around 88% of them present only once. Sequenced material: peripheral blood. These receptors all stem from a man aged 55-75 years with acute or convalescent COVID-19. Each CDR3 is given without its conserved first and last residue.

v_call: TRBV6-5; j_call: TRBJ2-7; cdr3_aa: ASRALGGPSYEQY
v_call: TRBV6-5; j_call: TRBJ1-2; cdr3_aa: ASSGQEHYT
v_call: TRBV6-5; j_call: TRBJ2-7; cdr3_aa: ASRGELNYEQY
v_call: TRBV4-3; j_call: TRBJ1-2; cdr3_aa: ASSSETAGGYHGYT
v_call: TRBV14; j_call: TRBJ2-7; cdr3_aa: ASSQGQGLSEQY
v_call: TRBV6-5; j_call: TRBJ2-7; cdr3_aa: ASSNSGPSYEQY
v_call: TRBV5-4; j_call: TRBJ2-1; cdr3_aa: ASSLDSGGADEQF
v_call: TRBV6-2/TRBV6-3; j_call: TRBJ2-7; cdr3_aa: ASSVDRDRGSYEQY
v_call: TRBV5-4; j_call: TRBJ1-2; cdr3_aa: ASSSDFRDNPNYGYT
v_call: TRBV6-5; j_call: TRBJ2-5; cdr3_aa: ASSLQGRGETQY
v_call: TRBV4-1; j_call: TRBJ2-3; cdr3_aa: ASSRLTGGTTDTQY
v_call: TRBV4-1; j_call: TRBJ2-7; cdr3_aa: ASSQIQGKDTKSYEQY
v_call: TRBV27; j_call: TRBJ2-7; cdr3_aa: ASSFGLADSSYEQY
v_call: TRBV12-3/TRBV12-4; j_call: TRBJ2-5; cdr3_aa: ASSFGGETQY
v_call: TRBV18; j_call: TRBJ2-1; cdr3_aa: ASSPTYNEQF
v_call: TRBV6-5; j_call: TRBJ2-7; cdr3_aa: ASRTTYEQY